The next 20 T cell receptor beta chains were all read from a single sample in a study of T-cell reconstitution after alpha-beta-depleted transplantation in children. The TCRbeta library incorporated unique molecular identifiers. A single record per CDR3 protein comes from TCRdb applying MiXCR to the PCR reads. The sample lists roughly 310,000 distinct CDR3 sequences; approximately 23% were seen once. This specimen was PBMCs, mostly from graft donor cells, taken 180 days after TCRalphabeta/CD19-depleted stem cell transplant. The receptors shown here come from a male patient aged 10-17 years who had a stem cell transplant for acute lymphoblastic leukemia, so the T cells may come from the graft donor.

The chain employs TRBV5-1 and TRBJ2-7; TRBD1 agrees at 7 bases. Germline V gene sequence: CDR1 SGHRS, CDR2 YFSETQ. This CDR3 spans 15 amino acids. V was clipped by 3 bases and J by 4 bases; unmatched bases: 10. The DNA for the CDR3 is TGCGCCAGCAGCTCGATAGGCACAGGGGTGTACGAGCAGTACTTC. It yields the protein CASSSIGTGVYEQYF.

V gene TRBV7-3 combines with J gene TRBJ2-7; 7 bases line up with TRBD1. Germline CDR1 reads SGHTA; CDR2 reads FQGTGA. The CDR3 has 13 residues. The J segment lost 7 bases and the V segment lost 5 bases, leaving 8 bases of the junction unmatched. The CDR3 nucleotides are TGTGCCAGCAGCCTAGTAGGGGGCGGTGAGCAGTACTTC. Its protein is CASSLVGGGEQYF. The full variable domain, with the rest looked up from reference TRBV7-3 and TRBJ2-7, is GAGVSQTPSNKVTEKGKYVELRCDPISGHTALYWYRQSLGQGPEFLIYFQGTGAADDSGLPNDRFFAVRPEGSVSTLKIQRTERGDSAVYLCASSLVGGGEQYFGPGTRLTVT.

The V call is TRBV20-1, the J call TRBJ2-1, with TRBD1 matching over 8 bases. CDR1 is DFQATT, CDR2 SNEGSKA, per germline (reference sequence). V shed 3 bases and J 4 bases; nucleotides not matched to a gene: 11. The CDR3 runs to 16 residues. DNA for the CDR3: TGCAGTGCTAGTAGGAGCAACAGGGGGACTTACAATGAGCAGTTCTTC. It translates to CSASRSNRGTYNEQFF.

The V call is TRBV7-8, the J call TRBJ2-4, with no clear D. CDR1 is SGHVS, CDR2 FQNEAQ, per germline. The V end lost 2 bases, the J end lost 1 base, and 15 bases lay between the germline ends. This CDR3 is built from 17 residues. CDR3 coding DNA: TGTGCCAGCAGCTTATTCCGGTGGGGAAAGGCCAAAAACATTCAGTACTTC. Amino acid sequence: CASSLFRWGKAKNIQYF.

This clonotype was counted only a few times. This chain connects TRBV7-9 to TRBJ2-3; the match to TRBD2 covers 9 bases. The V and J ends lost 5 bases and 2 bases, in that order; junction bases with no gene match: 8. Germline assignment: CDR1 SEHNR and CDR2 FQNEAQ (reference sequence). CDR3 length equals 16 residues. CDR3 DNA sequence: TGTGCCAGCAGCCGGATGACTAGCGGCTACACAGATACGCAGTATTTT. It codes for CASSRMTSGYTDTQYF.

The CDR3 region is CATRLAGGPPDEQFF. Here the CDR3 DNA reads TGTGCCACCAGACTAGCGGGAGGGCCTCCCGATGAGCAGTTCTTC. The J gene is TRBJ2-1, the V gene TRBV15, with 13 bases fitting TRBD2. Germline V gene sequence: CDR1 LNHNV, CDR2 YYDKDF (reference sequence). The CDR3 consists of 15 residues. V was pared by 6 bases and J by 8 bases, with 7 bases of the junction left unmatched.

The chain employs TRBV7-3 and TRBJ2-5; 10 bases fit TRBD1. CDR1 SGHTA and CDR2 FQGTGA come from the germline V gene. CDR3 length: 14 residues. The V segment lost 6 bases and the J segment 5 bases; nucleotides outside the gene matches: 6. The CDR3, as DNA: TGTGCCAGCAGGTCCCCGGGACAGGGGGAGACCCAGTACTTC. It translates to CASRSPGQGETQYF. The whole variable domain, remainder taken from reference TRBV7-3 and TRBJ2-5, is GAGVSQTPSNKVTEKGKYVELRCDPISGHTALYWYRQSLGQGPEFLIYFQGTGAADDSGLPNDRFFAVRPEGSVSTLKIQRTERGDSAVYLCASRSPGQGETQYFGPGTRLLVL.

This clonotype has more than one count but fewer than ten. V usage is TRBV5-1 and J usage is TRBJ2-7, with 9 positions matching TRBD1. Germline V CDR1 and CDR2: SGHRS, YFSETQ. After removal of 1 base from V and 2 bases from J, the junction contained 7 bases not matched to a gene. The CDR3 totals 16 residues. CDR3 region: CASSLFTGTGPYEQYF. In nucleotides, the CDR3 is TGCGCCAGCAGCTTGTTTACCGGGACAGGGCCCTACGAGCAGTACTTC.

As DNA, the CDR3 is TGCAGTGCTACCCGATTTACTAGCGGGGGATCCTACGAGCAGTACTTC. Amino acids: CSATRFTSGGSYEQYF. This chain connects TRBV20-1 to TRBJ2-7; the match to TRBD2 covers 11 bases. This CDR3 contains 16 residues. Germline V lookup: CDR1 DFQATT, CDR2 SNEGSKA (reference sequence). V gave up 4 bases and J gave up 1 base; unmatched junction bases: 9.

This clonotype was found a few times. This chain connects TRBV11-2 to TRBJ2-1, with D possibly TRBD2 on 5 matching bases. Trimming took off 6 bases at V and 0 bases at J, with 21 bases between the two ends. Per the germline V gene, CDR1 is SGHAT and CDR2 is FQNNGV. The CDR3 length is 18 residues. CDR3 nucleotide sequence: TGTGCCAGCAGGGACTGGAGTTTAGCCTTTAGCTCCTACAATGAGCAGTTCTTC. This encodes CASRDWSLAFSSYNEQFF. Looking up the rest from reference TRBV11-2 and TRBJ2-1 gives the full variable domain: EAGVAQSPRYKIIEKRQSVAFWCNPISGHATLYWYQQILGQGPKLLIQFQNNGVVDDSQLPKDRFSAERLKGVDSTLKIQPAKLEDSAVYLCASRDWSLAFSSYNEQFFGPGTRLTVL.

This clonotype was seen just once. This chain joins TRBV19 and TRBJ2-5; 8 bases match TRBD2. From germline, CDR1 is LNHDA and CDR2 SQIVND (reference sequence). This CDR3 comprises 15 residues. J was trimmed by 1 base and V by 4 bases; bases with no gene match: 5. The CDR3 sequence: CASSRTGLVQETQYF. The CDR3 DNA follows: TGTGCCAGTAGTAGGACGGGACTAGTCCAAGAGACCCAGTACTTC. Based on the CDR3 plus reference TRBV19 and TRBJ2-5, the full variable domain is DGGITQSPKYLFRKEGQNVTLSCEQNLNHDAMYWYRQDPGQGLRLIYYSQIVNDFQKGDIAEGYSVSREKKESFPLTVTSAQKNPTAFYLCASSRTGLVQETQYFGPGTRLLVL.

This clonotype was seen only a few times. The gene calls are TRBV4-2 and TRBJ2-5; TRBD1 matches 8 bases. The trim removed 0 bases at V and 7 bases at J, leaving 10 bases unmatched. There are 16 residues in the CDR3. Germline V CDR1 and CDR2: LGHNA, YNFKEQ. Here the CDR3 reads CASSQEAYRDRRTQYF. DNA of the CDR3: TGTGCCAGCAGCCAAGAGGCCTACCGGGACAGGAGGACCCAGTACTTC.

The rearrangement joins TRBV4-1 to TRBJ2-7; D not certain. This CDR3 contains 16 residues. Germline values: CDR1 MGHRA, CDR2 YSYEKL. Trimming took off 1 base at V and 2 bases at J, with 15 bases between the two ends. The DNA of the CDR3 is TGCGCCAGCAGCCAAGGGATTTTGGGCAGAACCTACGAGCAGTACTTC. Protein: CASSQGILGRTYEQYF.

This clonotype has just a few counts. The chain is built from TRBV5-1 and TRBJ2-3; 7 bases line up with TRBD2. Germline loops: CDR1 SGHRS, CDR2 YFSETQ. V was pared by 4 bases and J by 2 bases, with 10 bases of the junction left unmatched. This CDR3 comprises 16 residues. CDR3 DNA sequence: TGCGCCAGCAGCCCGCCGAAGAGCGGGGTCACAGATACGCAGTATTTT. Amino acid sequence: CASSPPKSGVTDTQYF.

This clonotype was detected ten times or more. The gene calls are TRBV5-1 and TRBJ2-5; D unresolved. Looked up from germline, CDR1 is SGHRS and CDR2 is YFSETQ. This CDR3 is built from 14 residues. V shed 5 bases and J shed 1 base, with 12 bases lying between them. The CDR3 spells CASSGPFAQETQYF. CDR3 bases: TGCGCCAGCAGTGGACCCTTCGCCCAAGAGACCCAGTACTTC.

This chain connects TRBV21-1 to TRBJ1-5; the tabulated D call, TRBD1, remains unverified against the DNA. TRBV21-1 is noted as a pseudogene. The CDR3 is made up of 16 amino acids. This chain's CDR3 is CASSKGDRRHNQPQHF. CDR3 coding DNA: TGTGCCAGCAGCAAAGGGGACCGGAGACACAATCAGCCCCAGCATTTT.

This clonotype was counted only a few times. The chain recombines TRBV7-8 with TRBJ2-7; tentative D call: TRBD1 (6 bases). CDR1 and CDR2 (germline): SGHVS, FQNEAQ. Trimming pared 4 bases from V and 3 bases from J, leaving 10 bases between. The CDR3 has 13 amino acids. The chain's CDR3 is CASSWDIYYEQYF. In DNA form, the CDR3 reads TGTGCCAGCAGCTGGGACATATACTACGAGCAGTACTTC.

The V and J genes are TRBV7-8 and TRBJ1-2; 12 nucleotides align to TRBD1. V shed 3 bases, J shed 8 bases, and the junction held 10 bases outside the gene matches. The germline V gene has CDR1 SGHVS and CDR2 FQNEAQ. The CDR3 sequence is 16 residues long. The CDR3 region is CASSFKGGQGAIGYTF. CDR3 DNA: TGTGCCAGCAGCTTTAAGGGGGGACAGGGGGCCATCGGCTACACCTTC.

The chain combines TRBV3-1 with TRBJ2-3; D might be TRBD2 (6 bases). Germline V gives CDR1 LGHDT, CDR2 YNNKEL (reference sequence). Deletions cut 1 base from V and 4 bases from J, with 9 bases between. The CDR3 runs to 14 residues. The CDR3 spells CASSQASVADTQYF. In DNA form, the CDR3 reads TGTGCCAGCAGCCAAGCTAGCGTGGCAGATACGCAGTATTTT.

The rearrangement links TRBV5-6 to TRBJ2-3; D is ambiguous. Trimming pared 4 bases from V and 9 bases from J, leaving 9 bases between. Germline lookup yields CDR1 SGHDT and CDR2 YYEEEE. The CDR3 totals 11 residues. The CDR3 nucleotides are TGTGCCAGCAGCCGCCTGGGAACGCAGTATTTT. As protein: CASSRLGTQYF.